One sample yielded the 5 T cell receptor beta chains listed below, sequenced in a study of blood T cell repertoires in COVID-19 (dated by TCRdb to 2018 to 2020). Libraries were made using the immunoSEQ multiplex PCR assay. TCRdb took over this immuneACCESS table, retaining in-frame rearrangements with V and J assigned. Such tables are incomplete; in checked studies, under half of the missing clones stem from an unresolved V gene, and the remainder is unexplained. This sample comprises about 140,000 clones, approximately 80% of them detected only once. The ten largest account for roughly 8.3% of the sample. Sequenced input: peripheral blood. These receptors were taken from a woman older than 75 in a cohort sampled during active or convalescent COVID-19.

The chain is built from TRBV6-5 and TRBJ2-3; a weak D match, TRBD1 (5 bases). The CDR3 runs to 14 residues. Germline lookup yields CDR1 MNHEY and CDR2 SVGAGI. Deletions cut 6 bases from V and 3 bases from J, with 13 bases between. CDR3 DNA sequence: TGTGCCAGCAGCCTCGACAGCGTTACAGATACGCAGTATTTT. Its translation: CASSLDSVTDTQYF.

This clone was seen a single time. This chain uses TRBV7-2 with TRBJ2-1, with 8 nucleotides matching TRBD1. The ends lost 4 bases at V and 7 bases at J; junction bases unmatched: 9. CDR3 length equals 15 residues. Germline V gene lookup returns CDR1 SGHTA and CDR2 FQGNSA. The CDR3 loop is CASSSRRTGNNEQFF. The CDR3 region has the DNA TGTGCCAGCAGCTCCCGTCGGACAGGGAATAATGAGCAGTTCTTC.

The chain employs TRBV7-9 and TRBJ2-1; tentative D call: TRBD2 (6 bases). V lost 5 bases and J 4 bases, leaving 18 bases between the germline ends. Germline V CDR1 and CDR2: SEHNR, FQNEAQ (reference sequence). The CDR3 is 16 residues long. The CDR3 loop is CASSPSGGAIYNEQFF. The CDR3 DNA reads as TGTGCCAGCAGCCCATCCGGCGGGGCGATATACAATGAGCAGTTCTTC.

This chain connects TRBV30 to TRBJ1-2; tentatively, D is TRBD1 (5 bases). The CDR3 is made up of 18 amino acids. The V gene's germline CDR1 is GTSNPN and CDR2 SVGIG (reference sequence). Trimming left V 0 bases short and J 2 bases short, with 22 bases between. This CDR3 is CAWSVKEGNPTGNYGYTF. The CDR3 nucleotides are TGTGCCTGGAGTGTTAAGGAGGGGAACCCGACGGGGAACTATGGCTACACCTTC.

V and J are TRBV4-3 and TRBJ1-4, with 9 positions matching TRBD1. Germline loops: CDR1 LGHNA, CDR2 YSLEER. With V trimmed by 0 bases and J by 6 bases, 2 bases remained unmatched. The CDR3 sequence is 15 residues long. CDR3 coding DNA: TGCGCCAGCAGCCAAGATACAGGGGGCTATGAAAAACTGTTTTTT. Protein product: CASSQDTGGYEKLFF.